This T cell receptor (beta chain) comes out of a study of cytomegalovirus exposure and HLA in healthy donors. Study-level information: From donors who were HLA-typed, an early data release held 80 million to 95 million unique TCRs.

This PCR relied on a set of 60 Vbeta primers and 13 Jbeta primers. TCRdb's copy holds only in-frame clones and misses some; the assay was immunoSEQ multiplex PCR. The data show roughly 96,000 clones, approximately 75% seen once. Study results and caveats: As a later analysis showed, a missense DCLRE1C variant was linked to trimming of TCR beta V- and J-genes. The study flagged some 170 TCR beta chains as cytomegalovirus-associated.

Donors in the study were healthy people who gave bone marrow. This clone has just a few counts. Its antigen is as yet unknown. The sequenced sample consisted of PBMCs. This clonotype was sampled from a female donor in good health and CMV-seropositive.

The CDR3: CASRRFGQALGGFF. The CDR3 nucleotides are TGTGCCAGCCGGCGGTTTGGACAGGCCCTAGGGGGGTTCTTC. The chain has TRBV2 and TRBJ2-1; 7 nucleotides align to TRBD1. From germline, CDR1 is SNHLY and CDR2 FYNNEI. Trimming at V came to 8 bases and at J to 15 bases, leaving 19 bases not matched to a gene. The CDR3 has 14 residues.